These 19 T cell receptor beta chains originate from one sample sequenced in a study of blood T cells in healthy people across ages. Alongside a J-beta primer mix, a sample-barcoded 5' primer served in a second PCR lasting about 6 to 11 cycles. TCRdb ran MiXCR on the 5' RACE reads and lists one entry per CDR3 protein. The repertoire holds hundreds of thousands of distinct CDR3 sequences, with under 65% as singletons. Sequencing was carried out using blood. The receptors come from a woman at least 80 years old in good health.

The V and J genes are TRBV29-1 and TRBJ1-1; TRBD1 matches 10 bases. Germline trimming cut 8 bases from V and 1 base from J; bases unmatched to any gene: 7. Germline CDR1 is SQVTM and CDR2 is ANQGSEA. CDR3 size: 14 residues. The CDR3 region has the DNA TGCAGCTCAGCCGGGACAGGGGAGAACACTGAAGCTTTCTTT. Amino acids: CSSAGTGENTEAFF.

The CDR3: CASTPRGARSPLHF. CDR3 nucleotides: TGTGCCAGCACCCCACGGGGGGCCCGATCACCCCTCCACTTT. The V call is TRBV6-5, the J call TRBJ1-6; tentatively, D is TRBD1 (6 bases). CDR3 length equals 14 residues. Per the germline V gene, CDR1 is MNHEY and CDR2 is SVGAGI. V gave up 7 bases and J gave up 10 bases, with 17 bases separating them.

A word on this clonotype: A much larger clone sits a single nucleotide away, making a read error possible. V gene TRBV3-1 combines with J gene TRBJ2-1; D gene uncertain. CDR3 length: 15 amino acids. Germline V lookup: CDR1 LGHDT, CDR2 YNNKEL (reference sequence). CDR3 in DNA: TGTGCCGGCAGCCAAGCCAGGCGCTCCTACAATGAGCAGTTCTTC. Protein product: CAGSQARRSYNEQFF.

The chain couples TRBV5-1 to TRBJ2-5, with 7 bases fitting TRBD2. CDR3 length: 17 residues. After removal of 1 base from V and 11 bases from J, the junction contained 20 bases not matched to a gene. The V gene's germline CDR1 is SGHRS and CDR2 YFSETQ. The CDR3 DNA reads as TGCGCCAGCAGCTTGTTGGACGGGGGGTCTCCCTACAATGAGCAGTACTTC. As protein: CASSLLDGGSPYNEQYF.

At least ten counts were recorded for this clonotype. The chain couples TRBV29-1 to TRBJ2-4, with D possibly being TRBD1 (6 bases). CDR3 length equals 14 residues. V was trimmed by 7 bases and J by 1 base, leaving 14 bases between them. Germline assignment: CDR1 SQVTM and CDR2 ANQGSEA. The CDR3 spells CSAGTGMAKNIQYF. The CDR3 coding sequence is TGCAGCGCCGGAACAGGGATGGCCAAAAACATTCAGTACTTC.

This clonotype was seen only a few times. The chain recombines TRBV7-8 with TRBJ1-2; 8 bases map to TRBD1. With 8 bases clipped from V and 4 bases from J, the junction kept 15 bases outside the gene matches. Looked up from germline, CDR1 is SGHVS and CDR2 is FQNEAQ. This CDR3 has 16 amino acids. The CDR3 DNA is TGTGCCAGCGGTCCGAGACAGGGGACGCTTCTCTATGGCTACACCTTC. Translation: CASGPRQGTLLYGYTF.

The CDR3 DNA follows: TGTGCCATCAGTACCAAGAGGCAGAACACCGGGGAGCTGTTTTTT. It specifies CAISTKRQNTGELFF. J is TRBJ2-2 and V is TRBV10-3; no clear D gene. Germline-derived CDR1 and CDR2 are ENHRY and SYGVKD. V dropped 5 bases and J dropped 1 base, with 11 bases sitting between them. The CDR3 contains 15 residues.

Points on this clonotype: It may be a read error: a sequence one base away is much more abundant. This chain uses TRBV20-1 with TRBJ2-1; 9 bases are a match to TRBD2. V shed 3 bases, J shed 3 bases, and the junction held 9 bases outside the gene matches. Germline V CDR1 and CDR2: DFQATT, SNEGSKA (reference sequence). The CDR3 spans 16 residues. CDR3: CSARASGGGDYNEQFF. Here the CDR3 DNA reads TGCAGTGCTAGGGCTAGCGGCGGGGGGGACTACAATGAGCAGTTCTTC.

The rearrangement joins TRBV10-3 to TRBJ2-7, with TRBD1 matching over 9 bases. The V and J ends lost 5 bases and 6 bases, in that order; junction bases with no gene match: 5. In germline, CDR1 is ENHRY, CDR2 SYGVKD. The CDR3 is 13 amino acids. CDR3 region: CAISSATGGEQYF. CDR3 in DNA: TGTGCCATCAGTTCAGCGACAGGGGGCGAGCAGTACTTC.

This clonotype was seen ten or more times. The gene calls are TRBV5-1 and TRBJ2-5; D is undetermined. This CDR3 is 14 amino acids long. The germline gives CDR1 SGHRS, CDR2 YFSETQ. The V end lost 2 bases, the J end lost 0 bases, and 8 bases lay between the germline ends. Here the CDR3 DNA reads TGCGCCAGCAGCTTAGGAAGCCACCAAGAGACCCAGTACTTC. Translated, it gives CASSLGSHQETQYF.

In its sample, this clonotype was seen a few times. The V and J genes are TRBV2 and TRBJ2-1; D is unclear. The DNA end is a closer match to TRBJ2-7, so the J assignment may be wrong. Germline V gene data show CDR1 as SNHLY and CDR2 as FYNNEI. CDR3 size: 11 residues. This CDR3 is CASFPDNEQYF. As DNA, the CDR3 is TGTGCCAGCTTCCCCGACAATGAGCAGTACTTC.

CDR3 DNA: TGTGCCAGCAGTTTATCCGGGACTAGAGTCTATGAGCAGTACTTC. Protein product: CASSLSGTRVYEQYF. The chain couples TRBV6-5 to TRBJ2-1, with 8 bases matching TRBD2. The J call may be wrong; the DNA end is better matched by TRBJ2-7. The germline gives CDR1 MNHEY, CDR2 SVGAGI. The CDR3 loop spans 15 amino acids.

This clonotype turned up a few times. A much larger clone differs from this one at a single base, so this may be a read error. The J gene is TRBJ2-5, the V gene TRBV10-3; the D gene is possibly TRBD2 (6 bases). The CDR3 is made up of 16 amino acids. In germline, CDR1 is ENHRY, CDR2 SYGVKD. Trimming pared 3 bases from V and 4 bases from J, leaving 18 bases between. The CDR3 coding sequence is TGTGCCATCAGTGACGTAGCCGGAGGGTTCGCAGAGACCCAGTACTTC. It specifies CAISDVAGGFAETQYF.

To note about this clonotype: Sequence at one end of the junction differs from germline and may be a read error. The chain couples TRBV24-1 to TRBJ2-7, with D unclear. The length of the CDR3 is 13 residues. Germline-derived CDR1 and CDR2 are KGHDR and SFDVKD. As DNA, the CDR3 is TGTGCCACCAGTGATCAGAGCTCCTGCGAGCAGTACTTC. Protein sequence: CATSDQSSCEQYF.

The rearrangement links TRBV7-2 to TRBJ2-1; D not resolved. CDR1 is SGHTA and CDR2 is FQGNSA in the germline V gene. Deletions cut 4 bases from V and 3 bases from J, with 13 bases between. The CDR3 consists of 15 residues. The CDR3 DNA reads as TGTGCCAGCAGCTCCTCCGCCGTTGTCTACAATGAGCAGTTCTTC. As protein: CASSSSAVVYNEQFF.

About this clonotype itself: A single base separates this from a much larger clone, so it may be a read error. The chain links TRBV12-3 or TRBV12-4 to TRBJ2-1, with D hard to call. The J call is doubtful: the DNA matches TRBJ2-7 better. The CDR3 has 15 residues. This chain's CDR3 is CASSSDIKSYNEQYF. The CDR3 DNA reads TGTGCCAGCAGTTCAGACATCAAGTCCTACAATGAGCAGTACTTC.

The rearrangement links TRBV20-1 to TRBJ1-5; unclear D gene. This CDR3 is built from 12 residues. Germline CDR1 is DFQATT and CDR2 is SNEGSKA (reference sequence). The V end lost 6 bases, the J end lost 3 bases, and 9 bases lay between the germline ends. The CDR3, as DNA: TGCAGTGCAGGTTCTGTCAATCAGCCCCAGCATTTT. It encodes CSAGSVNQPQHF.

The V call is TRBV2, the J call TRBJ2-3; D is perhaps TRBD1 or TRBD2 (5 bases each). The V gene lost 2 bases and the J gene lost 3 bases, with 9 bases spanning the gap. Germline V gene sequence: CDR1 SNHLY, CDR2 FYNNEI. The CDR3 runs 14 residues. The CDR3 sequence: CASSENRRTDTQYF. The CDR3 DNA reads as TGTGCCAGCAGTGAAAACAGGAGGACAGATACGCAGTATTTT.

The genes are TRBV12-3 or TRBV12-4 and TRBJ1-5; D gene unclear. V was shortened by 6 bases and J by 11 bases, with 14 bases between the two germline ends. CDR3 size: 12 residues. The DNA of the CDR3 is TGTGCCAGCAGCCCTGTGTTGGGAGCCCAGCATTTT. Translating it yields CASSPVLGAQHF.